A single sample gave rise to the 32 T cell receptor beta chains below, sequenced in a study of T cells in tuberculosis. Noted time point: new active TB diagnosis, blood taken before or within 7 days of starting treatment. Assay used: immunoSEQ multiplex PCR; TCRdb lists only in-frame clones, some missing. The data hold around 33,000 clones, with about 85% observed a single time. The starting material was PBMCs, obtained at tuberculosis diagnosis. Receptors originate from an adult with tuberculosis.

The chain links TRBV6-1 to TRBJ2-1, with 8 bases that match TRBD2. The germline CDR1 and CDR2 sequences are MNHNS and SASEGT. The CDR3 is made up of 17 amino acids. The V and J ends lost 0 bases and 4 bases, in that order; junction bases with no gene match: 8. The CDR3 sequence is CASSEALRGRLYNEQFF. The CDR3 DNA follows: TGTGCCAGCAGTGAAGCGCTTCGCGGGAGGCTTTACAATGAGCAGTTCTTC.

CDR3 region: CASSLGDTNTGELFF. CDR3 bases: TGCGCCAGCAGCTTGGGGGACACGAACACCGGGGAGCTGTTTTTT. This chain joins TRBV5-1 and TRBJ2-2; D perhaps matches TRBD1 (6 bases). Germline loops: CDR1 SGHRS, CDR2 YFSETQ. V was cut by 0 bases and J by 0 bases, with 6 bases left in between. This CDR3 comprises 15 residues.

The J gene is TRBJ1-6, the V gene TRBV10-3, with a possible D match to TRBD1 (5 bases). Germline V CDR1 and CDR2: ENHRY, SYGVKD. V lost 7 bases and J lost 9, with 13 bases in between. The CDR3 is made up of 13 amino acids. CDR3 residues: CAITGGNFSPLHF. The DNA of the CDR3 is TGTGCCATCACGGGGGGGAATTTTTCACCCCTCCACTTT.

The chain links TRBV5-1 to TRBJ2-7; 12 nucleotides agree with TRBD2. CDR3 size: 13 residues. The V gene's germline CDR1 is SGHRS and CDR2 YFSETQ. Losses at the gene ends were 4 bases for V and 5 bases for J; bases not matched to a gene: 1. Here the CDR3 reads CASSLAGGHEQYF. CDR3 in DNA: TGCGCCAGCAGCCTAGCGGGGGGGCACGAGCAGTACTTC.

The chain uses TRBV4-2 and TRBJ1-1; D is ambiguous. This CDR3 region has 15 residues. Trimming stripped 0 bases from V and 11 bases from J, with 19 bases between. Germline CDR1 reads LGHNA; CDR2 reads YNFKEQ. CDR3: CASSQEKQRGTVAFF. The CDR3 DNA follows: TGTGCCAGCAGCCAAGAGAAGCAACGGGGAACGGTGGCTTTCTTT.

The chain uses TRBV11-3 and TRBJ2-7; D is possibly TRBD2 (6 bases). This CDR3 is built from 11 residues. The germline V and J ends were trimmed by 5 bases and 6 bases, with 8 bases remaining between them. The germline V gene has CDR1 SGHNT and CDR2 YENEEA. CDR3 nucleotides: TGTGCCAGCAGCCAGGGAGGCGAGCAGTACTTC. It is translated as CASSQGGEQYF.

The chain carries TRBV5-1 and TRBJ2-5; 10 positions match TRBD2. In germline, CDR1 is SGHRS, CDR2 YFSETQ. Trimming removed 5 bases from V and 1 base from J; junction bases left unmatched: 5. This CDR3 contains 15 residues. The CDR3 DNA sequence: TGCGCCAGCAGACTAGCGGGAACCCCCCAAGAGACCCAGTACTTC. As protein: CASRLAGTPQETQYF.

The rearrangement joins TRBV9 to TRBJ1-3; tentatively, D is TRBD1 (5 bases). The germline CDR1 and CDR2 sequences are SGDLS and YYNGEE. CDR3 length equals 17 residues. The ends were cut back, 1 base at V and 1 base at J, with 15 bases in the middle. DNA of the CDR3: TGTGCCAGCAGCGTAATGGGGCAGGAGCTTTCTGGAAACACCATATATTTT. Protein product: CASSVMGQELSGNTIYF.

On this clone itself: At one of its ends the junction is not consistent with the germline gene, which may arise from a read error. J is TRBJ2-5 and V is TRBV7-7; TRBD2 is a possible D gene (7 bases). Germline V gene data show CDR1 as SSHAT and CDR2 as FNYEAQ (reference sequence). This CDR3 is built from 16 residues. CDR3 nucleotide sequence: TGTGCTAGCAGCTTAGCGTTTAGGGGGGGCCAAGAGACCCAGTACTTC. It is translated as CASSLAFRGGQETQYF.

In this sample, this clone turned up once. The chain joins TRBV30 to TRBJ2-5; D may be TRBD1 (6 bases). V was clipped by 0 bases and J by 4 bases, with 18 bases between them. The CDR3 consists of 16 residues. The germline CDR1 and CDR2 sequences are GTSNPN and SVGIG (reference sequence). In DNA, the CDR3 is TGTGCCTGGAGTGTCCCCTTCGCTCTACAGGGAGAGACCCAGTACTTC. Amino acid sequence: CAWSVPFALQGETQYF.

The V and J genes are TRBV2 and TRBJ2-1; a possible D gene is TRBD2 (6 bases). The germline V gene encodes CDR1 SNHLY and CDR2 FYNNEI. This CDR3 region has 14 residues. The V and J ends lost 7 bases and 8 bases respectively, with 18 bases between them. The CDR3 reads CASKELAPLDEQFF. The CDR3 bases are TGTGCCAGCAAGGAACTAGCCCCGTTAGATGAGCAGTTCTTC.

This clone was seen once. This rearrangement joins TRBV4-1 to TRBJ2-7; 14 bases are a match to TRBD2. The CDR3 spans 15 residues. The germline gives CDR1 MGHRA, CDR2 YSYEKL. The trim removed 5 bases at V and 3 bases at J, leaving 3 bases unmatched. CDR3 residues: CASSLGTSGGYEQYF. CDR3 nucleotides: TGCGCCAGCAGCTTAGGGACTAGCGGGGGCTACGAGCAGTACTTC.

This chain joins TRBV6-5 and TRBJ2-7; D ambiguous. The germline gives CDR1 MNHEY, CDR2 SVGAGI. V lost 0 bases and J lost 3, with 12 bases in between. This CDR3 region has 15 residues. CDR3 loop: CASSYSGRSLYEQYF. For the CDR3, the DNA is TGTGCCAGCAGTTACTCGGGCCGCAGTCTCTACGAGCAGTACTTC.

The chain couples TRBV4-2 to TRBJ2-7; D is perhaps TRBD1 (6 bases). Germline V gene sequence: CDR1 LGHNA, CDR2 YNFKEQ. This CDR3 region has 14 residues. The V end lost 0 bases, the J end lost 4 bases, and 10 bases lay between the germline ends. The CDR3, as DNA: TGTGCCAGCAGCCAAGATAGGGGGTTTTACGAGCAGTACTTC. Amino acid sequence: CASSQDRGFYEQYF.

CDR3 protein: CASSLGLGNEQYF. CDR3 nucleotide sequence: TGTGCCAGCAGCCTGGGACTAGGGAACGAGCAGTACTTC. V and J are TRBV7-3 and TRBJ2-7; 8 nucleotides agree with TRBD2. The CDR3 spans 13 residues. Germline CDR1 and CDR2: SGHTA and FQGTGA. Unmatched junction bases numbered 5, after V lost 5 bases and J lost 5 bases.

This chain uses TRBV14 with TRBJ2-7; perhaps TRBD1 as D (6 bases). The CDR3 contains 16 residues. Trimming took 4 bases from V and 5 from J, leaving 21 bases between them. Germline CDR1 reads SGHDN; CDR2 reads FVKESK. The CDR3 DNA sequence: TGTGCCAGCAGCCGCCAAACATCGACAGGTCGGAACGAGCAGTACTTC. Its protein is CASSRQTSTGRNEQYF.

This rearrangement joins TRBV6-4 to TRBJ2-7, with 8 bases matching TRBD1. The CDR3 contains 14 residues. V gave up 4 bases and J gave up 3 bases; unmatched junction bases: 5. CDR1 and CDR2 (germline): MRHNA, SNTAGT. The CDR3 protein is CASSGPGGFYEQYF. The DNA for the CDR3 is TGTGCCAGCAGTGGCCCAGGGGGCTTCTACGAGCAGTACTTC.

The chain employs TRBV4-1 and TRBJ1-6; maybe TRBD1 (6 bases). V shed 3 bases and J shed 6 bases, with 12 bases lying between them. Germline CDR1 is MGHRA and CDR2 is YSYEKL. CDR3 length equals 15 residues. In nucleotides, the CDR3 is TGCGCCAGCAGCCAGGGGGCTGGCCGTAATTCACCCCTCCACTTT. This encodes CASSQGAGRNSPLHF.

This clone was seen a few times. V usage is TRBV13 and J usage is TRBJ1-2, with 7 bases identical to TRBD1. Trimming at V came to 1 base and at J to 4 bases, leaving 9 bases not matched to a gene. There are 16 residues in the CDR3. The germline V gene encodes CDR1 PRHDT and CDR2 FYEKMQ (reference sequence). The CDR3, as DNA: TGTGCCAGCAGCTTAGCCCGACAGGGAAACTCCTATGGCTACACCTTC. Translating gives CASSLARQGNSYGYTF. Full variable domain (outside the CDR3, taken from reference TRBV13 and TRBJ1-2): AAGVIQSPRHLIKEKRETATLKCYPIPRHDTVYWYQQGPGQDPQFLISFYEKMQSDKGSIPDRFSAQQFSDYHSELNMSSLELGDSALYFCASSLARQGNSYGYTFGSGTRLTVV.

CDR3 region: CAISFNRDSNYGYTF. CDR3 DNA: TGTGCCATCAGCTTCAACAGGGATTCTAACTATGGCTACACCTTC. The chain joins TRBV10-3 to TRBJ1-2, with a tentative D call TRBD1 (6 bases). Germline assignment: CDR1 ENHRY and CDR2 SYGVKD. CDR3 length equals 15 residues. Trimming pared 6 bases from V and 0 bases from J, leaving 14 bases between.

The chain combines TRBV6-5 with TRBJ1-5; D might be TRBD1 (6 bases). Germline V gene sequence: CDR1 MNHEY, CDR2 SVGAGI. The V and J ends lost 5 bases and 7 bases respectively, with 15 bases between them. The CDR3 totals 14 residues. CDR3 in amino acids: CASSPYGGGQPQHF. The CDR3 DNA follows: TGTGCCAGCAGTCCATATGGGGGCGGCCAGCCCCAGCATTTT.

This chain connects TRBV6-6 to TRBJ1-1; the D is unclear. V was shortened by 6 bases and J by 7 bases, with 9 bases between the two germline ends. Germline V gene lookup returns CDR1 MNHNY and CDR2 SVGAGI (reference sequence). The CDR3 totals 11 residues. CDR3 residues: CASSWESEAFF. The CDR3 region has the DNA TGTGCCAGCAGCTGGGAGAGTGAAGCTTTCTTT.

This clone appeared once. The chain carries TRBV9 and TRBJ2-3; weak D call: TRBD2 (5 bases). CDR1 SGDLS and CDR2 YYNGEE come from the germline V gene. Trimming shortened V by 0 bases and J by 1 base, and 12 bases separated the two germline ends. The CDR3 sequence is 16 residues long. This CDR3 is CASSVGASEGTDTQYF. The CDR3 DNA reads as TGTGCCAGCAGCGTAGGAGCGTCGGAGGGCACAGATACGCAGTATTTT.

In nucleotides, the CDR3 is TGTGCCAGCAGTTATTCGAGTCGAGTTTCTGGCTACACCTTC. Translation: CASSYSSRVSGYTF. The V gene is TRBV27, the J gene TRBJ1-2; D unresolved. CDR1 and CDR2 from the germline V gene are MNHEY and SMNVEV (reference sequence). This CDR3 region has 14 residues. V lost 4 bases and J 7 bases, leaving 16 bases between the germline ends.

This clone was detected only a few times. V is TRBV15 and J is TRBJ1-2, with 8 nucleotides matching TRBD1. The CDR3 extends over 14 amino acids. Germline V lookup: CDR1 LNHNV, CDR2 YYDKDF (reference sequence). The J segment lost 6 bases and the V segment lost 3 bases, leaving 6 bases of the junction unmatched. The CDR3 loop is CATSRGRQGNGYTF. The CDR3 nucleotides are TGTGCCACCAGCAGGGGGCGACAGGGGAATGGCTACACCTTC.

This chain connects TRBV5-1 to TRBJ1-1, with D uncertain. CDR3 size: 13 residues. Trimming removed 1 base from V and 0 bases from J, with 4 bases in between. Germline loops: CDR1 SGHRS, CDR2 YFSETQ. CDR3 DNA sequence: TGCGCCAGCAGCTTGACAGTGAACACTGAAGCTTTCTTT. This gives the protein CASSLTVNTEAFF.

This sequence joins TRBV9 and TRBJ2-7; 7 nucleotides align to TRBD1. The CDR3 is 14 residues long. V lost 0 bases and J lost 2; bases outside the gene matches: 2. Germline V gene sequence: CDR1 SGDLS, CDR2 YYNGEE. This CDR3 is CASSVGGQAYEQYF. The CDR3 bases are TGTGCCAGCAGCGTAGGCGGACAGGCCTACGAGCAGTACTTC.

This chain links TRBV19 with TRBJ1-5, with no clear D. The CDR3 sequence is 15 residues long. From germline, CDR1 is LNHDA and CDR2 SQIVND (reference sequence). V lost 3 bases and J lost 5, with 14 bases in between. The CDR3 DNA reads as TGTGCCAGTAGTATTGAGACAAGGCGCGATCAGCCCCAGCATTTT. It translates to CASSIETRRDQPQHF.

This clone appeared once. The chain joins TRBV5-4 to TRBJ2-2; 11 bases match TRBD2. Germline V gene lookup returns CDR1 SGHNT and CDR2 YYREEE (reference sequence). V shed 7 bases, J shed 7 bases, and the junction held 9 bases outside the gene matches. This CDR3 comprises 15 residues. The CDR3 reads CASQTSGTVGGELFF. As DNA, the CDR3 is TGTGCCAGCCAGACTAGCGGGACGGTGGGCGGGGAGCTGTTTTTT.

This clone has just one count. The chain couples TRBV6-5 to TRBJ2-7; no reliable D call. There are 13 residues in the CDR3. CDR1 is MNHEY, CDR2 SVGAGI, per germline. V was clipped by 5 bases and J by 1 base, with 9 bases between them. The CDR3 is CASSPRFSYEQYF. The CDR3 bases are TGTGCCAGCAGTCCCCGGTTTTCCTACGAGCAGTACTTC.

V is TRBV5-1 and J is TRBJ2-7, with a possible D match to TRBD1 (6 bases). CDR3 length equals 13 residues. CDR1 SGHRS and CDR2 YFSETQ come from the germline V gene. With 3 bases removed from V and 6 bases from J, the gap between germline ends came to 13 bases. The CDR3 sequence: CASSSSPGVEQYF. In DNA form, the CDR3 reads TGCGCCAGCAGCTCATCCCCAGGGGTCGAGCAGTACTTC.

This rearrangement joins TRBV6-6 to TRBJ2-1; D ambiguous. Trimming left V 2 bases short and J 7 bases short, with 3 bases between. Germline V CDR1 and CDR2: MNHNY, SVGAGI (reference sequence). This CDR3 is built from 11 residues. CDR3 sequence (DNA): TGTGCCAGCAGTTACCCAAATGAGCAGTTCTTC. It is translated as CASSYPNEQFF.